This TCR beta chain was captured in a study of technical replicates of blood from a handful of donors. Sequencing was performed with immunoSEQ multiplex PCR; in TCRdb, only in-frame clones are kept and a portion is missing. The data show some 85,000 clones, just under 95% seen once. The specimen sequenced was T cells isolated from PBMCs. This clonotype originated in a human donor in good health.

The CDR3 is CASKPGQGNQPQHF. The CDR3 DNA is TGTGCCAGTAAGCCCGGACAGGGAAACCAGCCCCAGCATTTT. J is TRBJ1-5 and V is TRBV19, with 8 bases aligning to TRBD1. The J segment lost 7 bases and the V segment lost 7 bases, leaving 9 bases of the junction unmatched. Per the germline V gene, CDR1 is LNHDA and CDR2 is SQIVND (reference sequence). The CDR3 totals 14 residues.